Described below is a single T cell receptor (beta chain) sequence and its context. The sample holds many counts of this clonotype. The target of this receptor is not known. No much larger clonotype is one base removed from it; base qualities were not supplied. This entry belongs to a study of spatial heterogeneity in lung cancer (dated by TCRdb to between 2018 and 2021). For context, the study as a whole: More beta-chain than alpha-chain transcripts were consistently detected, likely reflecting higher beta-chain transcript abundance. In tumor regions, TCR transcript counts showed a strong correlation with a T cell transcriptional module score derived from matched bulk RNA-seq. In the raw uncorrected reads, each unique combination of TCR and UMI appeared more than ten times on average. The study quantitatively compared TCR alpha and beta repertoires across multiple tumor regions, matched nontumor lung and blood in non-small cell lung cancer. TCR repertoire features were related to nonsynonymous mutation counts determined by whole-exome sequencing of tumor tissue. At surgery, 220 tumor regions, 61 to 65 matched nontumor lung samples and more than 50 PBMC samples were TCR-sequenced for both alpha and beta chains. Overall study outcomes, separate from this receptor: Confirming at a functional level the hypothesis that regional TCRs recognize regional mutations was considered to require additional single-cell paired TCR alpha and beta sequencing. The count of ubiquitous expanded TCRs correlated with the count of ubiquitous nonsynonymous mutations, and the count of regional expanded TCRs correlated with the count of regional nonsynonymous mutations. The tumor nonsynonymous mutation count correlated with the number of expanded intratumoral alpha and beta TCRs. Estimated TCR-seq coverage of tumor T cells was only roughly 7% for alpha chains and 12% to 15% for beta chains.

V sheds 3 bases and J sheds 0 bases, leaving 12 bases between their ends. The CDR3 goes from the cysteine to the phenylalanine over 15 residues. The retained sequence is limited to the CDR3, 45 bases, with the frame set at the first base. CDR1 DFQATT and CDR2 SNEGSKA are derived from the germline V gene (reference sequence). Libraries were built with 5' RACE. These reads were obtained on a NextSeq 500. In the TCR library protocol, a unique molecular identifier was attached to each TCR cDNA molecule so that PCR and sequencing errors could be corrected. As for the authors' bioinformatics: TCR identification, UMI-based error correction and CDR3 extraction were performed with Decombinator tools. Expanded TCRs were defined as those above a frequency of 2 per 1,000, corresponding to the top 1% of the tumor frequency distribution. Expanded tumor TCRs were classed as regional if statistically deemed absent (corrected P<0.05) from at least one tumor region, otherwise ubiquitous. Renyi diversity was calculated using the R vegan package after each repertoire was subsampled 100 times to 5,000 TCRs. CDR3 similarity networks were built from amino acid triplet string-kernel similarity, with CDR3s being connected when pairwise similarity was above 0.82. TCRdb reprocessed the public reads (quality trimming at Q25 with fastp, clone calling with MiXCR) and kept in-frame beta chains. Each CDR3 protein appears once, grouped with its most common genes and DNA. TCRdb's processing, not the authors', yielded these V and J calls. Across this sample there are about 100,000 distinct CDR3 sequences, with 4% to 4.5% seen only once. The ten largest clones capture less than 25% of the sample.

What the time point label conveys for this sample: sample taken at primary tumor resection. Samples were obtained from fewer than 80 patients with early-stage, untreated non-small cell lung cancer from the lung TRACERx cohort. Whole RNA extracted from tumor and nontumor lung tissue, or from cryopreserved PBMC samples, was used for TCR sequencing without cell sorting. Patients were selected for TCR sequencing only if sufficient RNA was available from at least two tumor regions. Before being selected, tumor and adjacent nontumor lung specimens were reviewed by a lung pathologist. The material was lung tumor tissue, obtained at surgery. The sequence came from a male donor with early-stage non-small cell lung cancer. In this chain, TRBV20-1 is recombined with TRBJ2-1, with the D gene not confidently named. The CDR3 reads as follows: CSARGSTRSYNEQFF. DNA sequence: TGCAGTGCTAGGGGATCAACTCGCTCCTACAATGAGCAGTTCTTC.